The 4 T cell receptor beta chains reported below all come from one sample, sequenced in a study of neurological immune-mediated disorders. A single record per CDR3 protein comes from TCRdb applying MiXCR to the 5' RACE reads. This table holds 60,000 or so distinct CDR3 sequences, over 9.5% found once. Sequences were obtained from PBMCs. The receptors shown here come from a man in his sixties in good health.

This clonotype has a count of ten or more. The chain is built from TRBV20-1 and TRBJ2-7; TRBD2 is a possible D gene (6 bases). Germline CDR1 is DFQATT and CDR2 is SNEGSKA (reference sequence). The V and J ends lost 1 base and 1 base respectively, with 14 bases between them. CDR3 length: 15 residues. In nucleotides, the CDR3 is TGCAGTGCTAGAGGGCGGGAAGGCCGGTCCTACGAGCAGTACTTC. This codes for CSARGREGRSYEQYF.

The chain uses TRBV28 and TRBJ2-3; possibly TRBD1 for D (5 bases). Trimming took off 8 bases at V and 4 bases at J, with 16 bases between the two ends. CDR3 size: 14 residues. Germline V lookup: CDR1 MDHEN, CDR2 SYDVKM. The CDR3 loop is CASEVQGRSDTQYF. CDR3 DNA: TGTGCCAGCGAGGTTCAGGGAAGGTCAGATACGCAGTATTTT.

As concerns this clonotype: The junction departs from germline at one end; a sequencing error may be responsible. The chain carries TRBV3-1 and TRBJ1-4; possibly TRBD1 for D (5 bases). CDR1 is LGHDT and CDR2 is YNNKEL in the germline V gene (reference sequence). The CDR3 extends over 15 amino acids. The chain's CDR3 is CASSQDAGINEKLFF. CDR3 DNA: TGCGCCAGCAGCCAAGATGCAGGGATTAATGAAAAACTGTTTTTT.

This clonotype showed up many times. This chain uses TRBV20-1 with TRBJ1-1; 11 nucleotides line up with TRBD1. J gave up 4 bases and V 1 base, and 2 bases lay outside the gene matches. Germline V gene data show CDR1 as DFQATT and CDR2 as SNEGSKA (reference sequence). The CDR3 is 14 amino acids. The CDR3 DNA follows: TGCAGTGCTAGAGGGGGGACAGGGGGCACTGAAGCTTTCTTT. It is translated as CSARGGTGGTEAFF.